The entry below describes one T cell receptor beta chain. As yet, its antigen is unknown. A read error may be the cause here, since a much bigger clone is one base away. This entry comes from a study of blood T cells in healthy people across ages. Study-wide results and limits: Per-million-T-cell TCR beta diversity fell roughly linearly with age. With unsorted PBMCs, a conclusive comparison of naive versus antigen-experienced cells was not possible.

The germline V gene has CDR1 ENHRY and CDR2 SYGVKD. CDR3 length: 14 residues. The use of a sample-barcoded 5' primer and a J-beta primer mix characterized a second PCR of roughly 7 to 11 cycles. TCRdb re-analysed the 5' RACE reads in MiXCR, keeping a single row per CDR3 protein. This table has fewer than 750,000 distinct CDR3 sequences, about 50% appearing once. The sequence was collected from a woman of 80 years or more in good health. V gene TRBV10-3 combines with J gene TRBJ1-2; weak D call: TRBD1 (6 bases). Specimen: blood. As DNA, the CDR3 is TGTGCCATCGGTGACCAGGGGCCCAACTATGGCTACACCTTC. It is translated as CAIGDQGPNYGYTF.